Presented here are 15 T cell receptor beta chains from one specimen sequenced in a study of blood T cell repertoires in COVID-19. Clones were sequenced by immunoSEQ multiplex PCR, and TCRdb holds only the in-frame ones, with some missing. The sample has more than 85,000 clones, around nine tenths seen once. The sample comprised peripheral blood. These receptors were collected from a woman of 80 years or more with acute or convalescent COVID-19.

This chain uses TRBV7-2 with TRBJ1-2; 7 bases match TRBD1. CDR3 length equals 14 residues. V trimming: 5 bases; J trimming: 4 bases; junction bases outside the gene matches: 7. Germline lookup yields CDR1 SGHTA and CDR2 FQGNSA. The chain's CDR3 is CASSQSTGLYGYTF. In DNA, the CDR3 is TGTGCCAGCAGCCAATCGACAGGGCTCTATGGCTACACCTTC.

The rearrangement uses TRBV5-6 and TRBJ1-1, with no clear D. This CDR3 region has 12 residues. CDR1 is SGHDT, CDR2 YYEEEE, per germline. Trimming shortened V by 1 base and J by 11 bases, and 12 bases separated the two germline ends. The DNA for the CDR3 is TGTGCCAGCAGCTTGAGCGGGCTGGGGGCTTTCTTT. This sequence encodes CASSLSGLGAFF.

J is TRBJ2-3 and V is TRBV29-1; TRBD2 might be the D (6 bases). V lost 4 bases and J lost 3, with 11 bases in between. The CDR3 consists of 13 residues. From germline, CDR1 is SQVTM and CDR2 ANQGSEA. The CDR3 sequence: CSVAGSATDTQYF. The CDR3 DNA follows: TGCAGCGTTGCCGGGAGCGCTACAGATACGCAGTATTTT.

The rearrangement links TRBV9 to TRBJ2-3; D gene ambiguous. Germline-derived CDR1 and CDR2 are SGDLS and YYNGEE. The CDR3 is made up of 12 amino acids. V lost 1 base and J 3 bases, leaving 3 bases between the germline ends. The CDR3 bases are TGTGCCAGCAGCGTACATACAGATACGCAGTATTTT. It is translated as CASSVHTDTQYF.

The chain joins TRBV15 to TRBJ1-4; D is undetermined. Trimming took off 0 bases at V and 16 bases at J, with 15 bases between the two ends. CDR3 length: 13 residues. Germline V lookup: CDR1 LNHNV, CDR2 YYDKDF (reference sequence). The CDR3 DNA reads TGTGCCACCAGCAGAGATATGGTCGAATCGAGGTTTTTT. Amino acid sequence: CATSRDMVESRFF.

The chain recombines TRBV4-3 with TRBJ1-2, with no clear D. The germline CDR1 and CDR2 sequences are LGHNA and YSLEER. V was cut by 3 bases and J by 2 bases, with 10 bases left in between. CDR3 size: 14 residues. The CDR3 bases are TGCGCCAGCAGCCAGTTAGACGGGAACTATGGCTACACCTTC. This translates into CASSQLDGNYGYTF.

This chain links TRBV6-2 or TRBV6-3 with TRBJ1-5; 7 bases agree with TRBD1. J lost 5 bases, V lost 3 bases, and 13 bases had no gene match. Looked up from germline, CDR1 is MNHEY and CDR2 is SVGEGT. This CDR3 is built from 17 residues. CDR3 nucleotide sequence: TGTGCCAGCAGTTATAGGGGGCCTTCGGGGATCGATCAGCCCCAGCATTTT. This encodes CASSYRGPSGIDQPQHF.

The DNA of the CDR3 is TGTGCCAGCAGCCAGGGAGGCACTGAAGCTTTCTTT. Amino acid sequence: CASSQGGTEAFF. This chain joins TRBV12-3 or TRBV12-4 and TRBJ1-1, with D maybe TRBD1 (5 bases). The CDR3 is 12 amino acids. V lost 6 bases to trimming and J lost 4 bases, with 9 bases between them.

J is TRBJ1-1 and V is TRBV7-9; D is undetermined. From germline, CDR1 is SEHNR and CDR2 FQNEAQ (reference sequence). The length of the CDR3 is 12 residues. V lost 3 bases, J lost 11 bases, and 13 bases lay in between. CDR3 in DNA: TGTGCCAGCAGCTTCCCCTATGTAGAGGCTTTCTTT. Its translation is CASSFPYVEAFF.

CDR3 region: CASSPGDTQPQHF. In DNA form, the CDR3 reads TGTGCCAGCAGCCCAGGGGACACTCAGCCCCAGCATTTT. This chain links TRBV6-2 or TRBV6-3 with TRBJ1-5; TRBD1 might be the D (6 bases). Trimming removed 6 bases from V and 6 bases from J, with 12 bases in between. Germline CDR1 and CDR2: MNHEY and SVGEGT. The CDR3 spans 13 residues.

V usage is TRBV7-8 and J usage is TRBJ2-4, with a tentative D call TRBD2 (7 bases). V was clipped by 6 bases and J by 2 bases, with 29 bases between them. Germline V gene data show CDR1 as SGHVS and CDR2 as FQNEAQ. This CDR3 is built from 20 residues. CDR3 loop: CASSLTGRASGDLSKNIQYF. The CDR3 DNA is TGTGCCAGCAGTCTTACAGGGAGGGCCAGCGGAGATTTATCCAAAAACATTCAGTACTTC.

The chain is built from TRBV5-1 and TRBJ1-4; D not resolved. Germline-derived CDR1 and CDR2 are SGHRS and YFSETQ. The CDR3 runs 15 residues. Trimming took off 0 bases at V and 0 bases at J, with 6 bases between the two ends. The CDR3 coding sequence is TGCGCCAGCAGCTTGGAGCCTACAACTAATGAAAAACTGTTTTTT. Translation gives CASSLEPTTNEKLFF.

This CDR3 is CATSDWAGTSTDTQYF. The DNA of the CDR3 is TGTGCCACCAGTGATTGGGCGGGCACTAGCACAGATACGCAGTATTTT. The chain uses TRBV24-1 and TRBJ2-3, with a weak D call TRBD2 (5 bases). Germline CDR1 KGHDR, CDR2 SFDVKD. V dropped 2 bases and J dropped 0 bases, with 11 bases sitting between them. The CDR3 length is 16 residues.

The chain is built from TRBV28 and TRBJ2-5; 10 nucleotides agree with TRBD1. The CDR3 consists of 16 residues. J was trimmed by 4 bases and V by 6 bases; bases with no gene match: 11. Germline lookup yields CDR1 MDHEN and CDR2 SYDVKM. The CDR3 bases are TGTGCCAGCAGCCAGTCCCGGGACAGGGGTCCAGAGACCCAGTACTTC. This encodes CASSQSRDRGPETQYF.

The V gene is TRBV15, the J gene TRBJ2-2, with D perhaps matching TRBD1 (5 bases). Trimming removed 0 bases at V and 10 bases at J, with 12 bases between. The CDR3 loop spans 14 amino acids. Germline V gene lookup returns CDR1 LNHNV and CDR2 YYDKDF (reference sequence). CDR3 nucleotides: TGTGCCACCAGCAGAGATGGTCAGGGAATGGAGCTGTTTTTT. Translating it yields CATSRDGQGMELFF. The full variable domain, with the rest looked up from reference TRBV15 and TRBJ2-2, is DAMVIQNPRYQVTQFGKPVTLSCSQTLNHNVMYWYQQKSSQAPKLLFHYYDKDFNNEADTPDNFQSRRPNTSFCFLDIRSPGLGDTAMYLCATSRDGQGMELFFGEGSRLTVL.